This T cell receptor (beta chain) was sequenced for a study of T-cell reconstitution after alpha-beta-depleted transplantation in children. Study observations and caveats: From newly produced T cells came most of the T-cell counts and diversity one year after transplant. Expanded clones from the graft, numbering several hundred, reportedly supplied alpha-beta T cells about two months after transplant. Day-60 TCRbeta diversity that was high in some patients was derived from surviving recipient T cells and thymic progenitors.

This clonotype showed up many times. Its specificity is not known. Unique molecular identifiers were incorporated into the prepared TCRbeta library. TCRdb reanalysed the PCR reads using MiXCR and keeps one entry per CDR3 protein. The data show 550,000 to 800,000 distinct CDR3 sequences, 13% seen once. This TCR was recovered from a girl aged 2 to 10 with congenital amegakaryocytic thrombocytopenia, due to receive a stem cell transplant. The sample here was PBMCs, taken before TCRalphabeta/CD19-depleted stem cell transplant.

CDR3 protein: CSAFRASNTGELFF. CDR3 DNA sequence: TGCAGTGCTTTCCGGGCCTCGAACACCGGGGAGCTGTTTTTT. V and J are TRBV20-1 and TRBJ2-2; D is unresolved. CDR3 length: 14 residues. Between the trimmed V and J ends, which lost 5 bases and 0 bases, there was a span of 10 bases. CDR1 is DFQATT and CDR2 is SNEGSKA in the germline V gene (reference sequence).